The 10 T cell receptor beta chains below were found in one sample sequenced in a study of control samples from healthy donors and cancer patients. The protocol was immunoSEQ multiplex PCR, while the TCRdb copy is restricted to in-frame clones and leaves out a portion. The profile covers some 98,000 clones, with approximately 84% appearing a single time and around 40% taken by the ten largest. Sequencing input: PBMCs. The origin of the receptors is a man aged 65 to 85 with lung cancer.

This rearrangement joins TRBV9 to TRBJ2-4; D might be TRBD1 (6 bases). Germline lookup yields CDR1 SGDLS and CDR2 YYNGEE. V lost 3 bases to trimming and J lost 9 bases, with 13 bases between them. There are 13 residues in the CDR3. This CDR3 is CASSDVDSPIQYF. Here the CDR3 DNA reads TGTGCCAGCAGCGACGTGGACAGCCCCATTCAGTACTTC.

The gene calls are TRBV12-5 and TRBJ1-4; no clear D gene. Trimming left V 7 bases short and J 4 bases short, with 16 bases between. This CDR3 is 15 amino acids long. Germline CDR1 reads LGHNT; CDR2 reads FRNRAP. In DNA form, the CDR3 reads TGTGCTAGTGCTCGATTAGAAGACATTAATGAAAAACTGTTTTTT. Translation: CASARLEDINEKLFF.

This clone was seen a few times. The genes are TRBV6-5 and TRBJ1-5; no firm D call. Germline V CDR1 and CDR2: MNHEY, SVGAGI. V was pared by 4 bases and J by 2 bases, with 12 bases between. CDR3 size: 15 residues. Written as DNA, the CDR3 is TGTGCCAGCAGTTTAAGTATCTGGGGCAATCAGCCCCAGCATTTT. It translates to CASSLSIWGNQPQHF.

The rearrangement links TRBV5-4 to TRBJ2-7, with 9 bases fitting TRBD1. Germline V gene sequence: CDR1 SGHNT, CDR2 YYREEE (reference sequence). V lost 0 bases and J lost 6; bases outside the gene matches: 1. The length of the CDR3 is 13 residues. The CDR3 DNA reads TGTGCCAGCAGCTTGGACAGGGGGCCCGAGCAGTACTTC. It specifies CASSLDRGPEQYF.

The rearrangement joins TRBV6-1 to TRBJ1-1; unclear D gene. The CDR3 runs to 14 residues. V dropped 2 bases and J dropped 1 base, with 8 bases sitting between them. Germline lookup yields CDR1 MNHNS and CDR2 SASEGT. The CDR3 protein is CASSEMRGNTEAFF. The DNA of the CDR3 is TGTGCCAGCAGTGAAATGCGTGGGAACACTGAAGCTTTCTTT.

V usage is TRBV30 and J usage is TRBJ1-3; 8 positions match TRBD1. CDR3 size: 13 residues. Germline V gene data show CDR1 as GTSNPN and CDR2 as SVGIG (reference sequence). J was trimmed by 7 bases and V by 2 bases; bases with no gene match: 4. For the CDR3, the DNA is TGTGCCTGGAGTAGGACAGGGAGTAACACCATATATTTT. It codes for CAWSRTGSNTIYF.

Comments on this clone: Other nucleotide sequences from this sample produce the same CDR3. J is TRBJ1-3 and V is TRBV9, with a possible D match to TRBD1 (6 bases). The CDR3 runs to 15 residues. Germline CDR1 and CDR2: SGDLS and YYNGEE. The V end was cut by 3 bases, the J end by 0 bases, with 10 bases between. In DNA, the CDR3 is TGTGCCAGCAGCGAAACAGGGTACTCTGGAAACACCATATATTTT. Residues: CASSETGYSGNTIYF.

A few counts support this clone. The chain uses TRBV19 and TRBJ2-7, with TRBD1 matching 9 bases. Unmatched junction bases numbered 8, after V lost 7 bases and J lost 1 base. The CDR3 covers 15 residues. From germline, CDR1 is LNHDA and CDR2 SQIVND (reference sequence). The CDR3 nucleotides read TGTGCCAGTAAATTAACAGGACAGGGGTCCTACGAGCAGTACTTC. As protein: CASKLTGQGSYEQYF.

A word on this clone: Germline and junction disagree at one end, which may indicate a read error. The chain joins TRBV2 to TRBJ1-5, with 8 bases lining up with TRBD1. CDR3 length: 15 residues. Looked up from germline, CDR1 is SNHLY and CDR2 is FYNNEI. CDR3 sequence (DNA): TGTGCTAGCAAGGTACAGGGGGACGGGAAATCAGCCCAGCATTTT. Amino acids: CASKVQGDGKSAQHF.

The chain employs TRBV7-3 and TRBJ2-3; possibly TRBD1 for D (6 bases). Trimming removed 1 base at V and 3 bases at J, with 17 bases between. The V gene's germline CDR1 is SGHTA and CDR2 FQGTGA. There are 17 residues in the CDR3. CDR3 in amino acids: CASSLNDQGPGTDTQYF. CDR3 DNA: TGTGCCAGCAGCTTAAACGATCAGGGGCCCGGAACAGATACGCAGTATTTT.